A single sample is the source of the 27 T cell receptor beta chains below, sequenced in a study of post-analysis software for immune sequencing data (dated by TCRdb to about 2015). The library came from PCR. Sequencing took place on an Illumina HiSeq 2500. Unique molecular identifiers were incorporated into TCR beta cDNA libraries to reduce PCR and sequencing biases. Using fastp trimming at Q25 and MiXCR clonotype assembly, TCRdb reanalyzed the public sequencing data and kept in-frame beta chains. Duplicate CDR3 protein sequences are folded into a single record with the most common DNA and genes. The sample table holds hundreds of thousands of distinct CDR3 sequences, of which approximately 59% were seen once. The ten largest clones capture approximately 11% of the sample. What the work shows at the level of the full study, not this receptor alone: Patients showed significantly higher frequencies than controls for 4 or 5 TRBV segments, among them TRBV5-6, TRBV5-1 and TRBV20-1.

Antigens for these TCRs are unknown. The sample consisted of blood. The receptors were gathered from a girl aged 2 to 9 with multiple sclerosis.

This clonotype was seen a handful of times. The genes are TRBV6-1 and TRBJ2-1; D unclear. Trimming left V 6 bases short and J 5 bases short, with 17 bases between. The germline gives CDR1 MNHNS, CDR2 SASEGT. This CDR3 region has 15 residues. This chain's CDR3 is CASRLWQTPDNEQFF. The CDR3 DNA reads as TGTGCCAGCAGATTGTGGCAGACGCCGGACAATGAGCAGTTCTTC.

V and J are TRBV12-3 or TRBV12-4 and TRBJ2-7; D is ambiguous. The CDR3 contains 13 residues. Trimming stripped 3 bases from V and 5 bases from J, with 11 bases between. CDR3 DNA: TGTGCCAGCAGTTTGGGCGAGCCCGACGAGCAGTACTTC. Protein product: CASSLGEPDEQYF.

This clonotype has a handful of counts. The chain is built from TRBV29-1 and TRBJ2-7, with D possibly matching TRBD1 (6 bases). Germline values: CDR1 SQVTM, CDR2 ANQGSEA. The CDR3 is 12 amino acids. Trimming took off 4 bases at V and 10 bases at J, with 17 bases between the two ends. CDR3 amino acids: CSVATTGKRQYF. In nucleotides, the CDR3 is TGCAGCGTTGCAACCACAGGGAAACGCCAGTACTTC.

Note on this clonotype: At one end, the junction sequence differs from germline, possibly due to a read error. The V call is TRBV29-1, the J call TRBJ2-1, with D perhaps TRBD1 or TRBD2 (5 bases each). CDR3 length: 13 amino acids. The germline V gene has CDR1 SQVTM and CDR2 ANQGSEA. This chain's CDR3 is CSVERDGPGERFF. DNA of the CDR3: TGCAGCGTTGAACGGGACGGACCAGGAGAGCGGTTCTTC.

The chain joins TRBV4-1 to TRBJ1-1; 9 nucleotides match TRBD1. The CDR3 length is 16 residues. J was trimmed by 1 base and V by 0 bases; bases with no gene match: 3. The germline V gene encodes CDR1 MGHRA and CDR2 YSYEKL. The CDR3, as DNA: TGCGCCAGCAGCCAAGATATGGGACAGGGGAACACTGAAGCTTTCTTT. It translates to CASSQDMGQGNTEAFF.

The chain employs TRBV10-3 and TRBJ2-1; D is undetermined. Trimming removed 5 bases from V and 3 bases from J, with 8 bases in between. The V gene's germline CDR1 is ENHRY and CDR2 SYGVKD. The CDR3 totals 13 residues. The CDR3 region has the DNA TGTGCCATCAGTCCTCAGGTCTACAATGAGCAGTTCTTC. It translates to CAISPQVYNEQFF.

The rearrangement links TRBV2 to TRBJ1-2, with TRBD1 as a possible D gene (5 bases). Germline CDR1 is SNHLY and CDR2 is FYNNEI. The V and J ends lost 7 bases and 5 bases respectively, with 8 bases between them. The CDR3 totals 11 residues. CDR3 sequence reads: CASTRQYGYTF. In nucleotides, the CDR3 is TGTGCCAGCACCCGACAGTATGGCTACACCTTC. The variable domain in full, with the rest retrieved from reference TRBV2 and TRBJ1-2, is EPEVTQTPSHQVTQMGQEVILRCVPISNHLYFYWYRQILGQKVEFLVSFYNNEISEKSEIFDDQFSVERPDGSNFTLKIRSTKLEDSAMYFCASTRQYGYTFGSGTRLTVV.

This clonotype was observed a few times. The gene calls are TRBV7-6 and TRBJ2-7; TRBD2 matches 10 bases. V trimming: 1 base; J trimming: 1 base; junction bases outside the gene matches: 4. The CDR3 is 16 amino acids. The germline gives CDR1 SGHVS, CDR2 FNYEAQ. CDR3 residues: CASSLGPSGSSYEQYF. CDR3 in DNA: TGTGCCAGCAGCTTAGGTCCTAGCGGGAGTTCCTACGAGCAGTACTTC.

This clonotype has just a few counts. The chain is built from TRBV7-8 and TRBJ1-5; a weak D match, TRBD1 (5 bases). The CDR3 loop spans 14 amino acids. V was trimmed by 2 bases and J by 5 bases, leaving 10 bases between them. CDR1 and CDR2 from the germline V gene are SGHVS and FQNEAQ. The CDR3 region has the DNA TGTGCCAGCAGCTTACCCATGGGGGATCAGCCCCAGCATTTT. Its protein is CASSLPMGDQPQHF.

V and J are TRBV20-1 and TRBJ1-2; D remains ambiguous. The CDR3 is made up of 14 amino acids. Germline loops: CDR1 DFQATT, CDR2 SNEGSKA (reference sequence). Trimming removed 0 bases from V and 4 bases from J, with 12 bases in between. The CDR3 is CSAREGQVPYGYTF. CDR3 in DNA: TGCAGTGCTAGAGAGGGTCAGGTGCCCTATGGCTACACCTTC.

In regard to this clonotype: The junction departs from the called germline gene at one end, perhaps through a read error. The chain combines TRBV29-1 with TRBJ2-5; no definite D call. Germline-derived CDR1 and CDR2 are SQVTM and ANQGSEA. The CDR3 length is 15 residues. The CDR3 protein is CNVERSPAYQETQYF. The CDR3 region has the DNA TGCAACGTTGAACGCTCACCGGCGTACCAAGAGACCCAGTACTTC.

This rearrangement joins TRBV5-1 to TRBJ2-1, with TRBD1 as a possible D gene (5 bases). Germline V gene lookup returns CDR1 SGHRS and CDR2 YFSETQ. The V and J ends lost 1 base and 8 bases respectively, with 13 bases between them. This CDR3 region has 14 residues. CDR3 sequence reads: CASSLYRSGDEQFF. The CDR3, as DNA: TGCGCCAGCAGCTTGTACAGGAGTGGCGATGAGCAGTTCTTC.

The CDR3 sequence: CASGDRVKTQYF. The CDR3 DNA follows: TGTGCCAGCGGCGACAGGGTAAAGACCCAGTACTTC. The chain recombines TRBV6-5 with TRBJ2-5, with 7 nucleotides matching TRBD1. V was clipped by 8 bases and J by 6 bases; unmatched bases: 6. Germline V gene lookup returns CDR1 MNHEY and CDR2 SVGAGI. The CDR3 consists of 12 residues.

This clonotype appeared a single time. This chain links TRBV27 with TRBJ1-2; 8 nucleotides agree with TRBD1. Germline V lookup: CDR1 MNHEY, CDR2 SMNVEV (reference sequence). V lost 3 bases to trimming and J lost 2 bases; unmatched junction nucleotides: 8. This CDR3 region has 16 residues. CDR3 region: CASSFSRRGRNYGYTF. DNA of the CDR3: TGTGCCAGCAGTTTTTCCCGCAGGGGGCGCAACTATGGCTACACCTTC.

On this clonotype itself: A junction boundary mismatches the germline segment, possibly from a read error. The chain has TRBV2 and TRBJ2-1, with D maybe TRBD1 (6 bases). This CDR3 has 13 residues. Germline V gene data show CDR1 as SNHLY and CDR2 as FYNNEI. The CDR3 loop reads CAGSPGTNNEQFF. The CDR3 nucleotides are TGTGCCGGCAGTCCCGGGACAAACAATGAGCAGTTCTTC.

This chain joins TRBV29-1 and TRBJ2-5; 7 bases align to TRBD1. Germline-derived CDR1 and CDR2 are SQVTM and ANQGSEA. J was trimmed by 5 bases and V by 4 bases; bases with no gene match: 16. CDR3 length: 16 residues. In nucleotides, the CDR3 is TGCAGCGTTGTTGGGTGGGGACAGAACAGGGCGGAGACCCAGTACTTC. Translating gives CSVVGWGQNRAETQYF.

This chain uses TRBV6-6 with TRBJ2-1; 7 positions agree with TRBD1. Trimming took 5 bases from V and 4 from J; bases not matched to a gene: 8. CDR1 is MNHNY and CDR2 is SVGAGI in the germline V gene (reference sequence). CDR3 length: 15 amino acids. Here the CDR3 reads CASSNDREPYNEQFF. The CDR3 bases are TGTGCCAGCAGTAACGACAGGGAACCGTACAATGAGCAGTTCTTC.

The rearrangement uses TRBV7-2 and TRBJ2-4, with 7 bases matching TRBD1. Trimming cost V 6 bases and J 8 bases; bases outside gene matches: 10. Germline values: CDR1 SGHTA, CDR2 FQGNSA. CDR3 length equals 14 residues. The CDR3 sequence is CASSPIGTVDIQYF. The CDR3 DNA is TGTGCCAGCAGTCCCATTGGGACAGTAGACATTCAGTACTTC.

There are a few counts of this clonotype. The chain has TRBV10-2 and TRBJ2-5; maybe TRBD2 (6 bases). The ends were cut back, 9 bases at V and 5 bases at J, with 13 bases in the middle. The germline gives CDR1 WSHSY, CDR2 SAAADI. CDR3 length: 12 residues. CDR3 sequence (DNA): TGCGCCAGTAGACTAGGCGGGGAGACCCAGTACTTC. It yields the protein CASRLGGETQYF.

The CDR3 coding sequence is TGTGCCAGCAGCCCACTTGGGAGCTCTGGGGCCAACGTCCTGACTTTC. This gives the protein CASSPLGSSGANVLTF. The chain employs TRBV7-2 and TRBJ2-6; a weak D match, TRBD2 (5 bases). The CDR3 runs 16 residues. Germline-derived CDR1 and CDR2 are SGHTA and FQGNSA. Trimming shortened V by 5 bases and J by 0 bases, and 11 bases separated the two germline ends. Variable domain in full (rest from reference TRBV7-2 and TRBJ2-6): GAGVSQSPSNKVTEKGKDVELRCDPISGHTALYWYRQSLGQGLEFLIYFQGNSAPDKSGLPSDRFSAERTGGSVSTLTIQRTQQEDSAVYLCASSPLGSSGANVLTFGAGSRLTVL.

CDR3 protein: CSARGETRGATDTQYF. The CDR3 DNA reads as TGCAGTGCTAGAGGCGAGACGCGGGGGGCCACAGATACGCAGTATTTT. The rearrangement joins TRBV20-1 to TRBJ2-3; 8 positions match TRBD2. Per germline, CDR1 DFQATT and CDR2 SNEGSKA (reference sequence). With 1 base clipped from V and 2 bases from J, the junction kept 8 bases outside the gene matches. The CDR3 runs 16 residues.

The chain joins TRBV12-3 or TRBV12-4 to TRBJ2-1; a possible D gene is TRBD2 (6 bases). This CDR3 has 15 residues. V dropped 5 bases and J dropped 8 bases, with 19 bases sitting between them. In nucleotides, the CDR3 is TGTGCCAGCAGTATTAGCGGCCCCGAGCCCGATGAGCAGTTCTTC. Amino acid sequence: CASSISGPEPDEQFF.

The gene calls are TRBV7-2 and TRBJ2-3; 7 positions match TRBD2. The germline V gene encodes CDR1 SGHTA and CDR2 FQGNSA. The CDR3 covers 14 residues. Trimming took 8 bases from V and 0 from J; bases not matched to a gene: 5. This chain's CDR3 is CASQLAPSTDTQYF. In nucleotides, the CDR3 is TGTGCCAGCCAACTAGCGCCTAGCACAGATACGCAGTATTTT.

This clonotype turned up a few times. A read error may produce the germline difference seen at one junction end. The V and J genes are TRBV12-5 and TRBJ1-1; 8 bases are shared with TRBD1. The CDR3 is 15 amino acids. From germline, CDR1 is LGHNT and CDR2 FRNRAP. The CDR3, as DNA: TGTGCTAGTGGTTTGCCGTGGACAGGGAACCCTGAAGCTTTCTTT. Protein sequence: CASGLPWTGNPEAFF.

Notes on this clonotype: Sequence at one end of the junction differs from germline and may be a read error. The V and J genes are TRBV7-9 and TRBJ1-2; D gene unclear. This CDR3 has 12 residues. The germline V gene encodes CDR1 SEHNR and CDR2 FQNEAQ (reference sequence). For the CDR3, the DNA is TGTTCCAGCAGCTTATTCGAGGATGGCTACACCTTC. Its protein product is CSSSLFEDGYTF.

The V gene is TRBV6-1, the J gene TRBJ2-1; 11 nucleotides align to TRBD1. The germline gives CDR1 MNHNS, CDR2 SASEGT. This CDR3 has 17 residues. J lost 5 bases, V lost 6 bases, and 12 bases had no gene match. As DNA, the CDR3 is TGTGCCAGCAGGAACAACCCGGGACAGGGGGTACACAATGAGCAGTTCTTC. Translation: CASRNNPGQGVHNEQFF.

V gene TRBV3-1 combines with J gene TRBJ2-1, with TRBD2 matching over 9 bases. J lost 8 bases, V lost 0 bases, and 5 bases had no gene match. CDR3 size: 15 residues. Germline V gene sequence: CDR1 LGHDT, CDR2 YNNKEL (reference sequence). The CDR3 loop is CASSQDLAGGHEQFF. CDR3 coding DNA: TGTGCCAGCAGCCAAGATCTCGCGGGGGGGCATGAGCAGTTCTTC.